These 29 T cell receptor beta chains were all obtained from the same sample, sequenced in a study of radiotherapy plus CTLA-4 blockade in lung cancer. Libraries were prepared by immunoSEQ multiplex PCR; TCRdb keeps only in-frame clonotypes and omits some of them. Altogether 26,000 or so clones are present, about 80% being singletons, with the ten largest covering roughly 17%. The starting material was peripheral blood, obtained from a patient treated with radiotherapy plus ipilimumab. The receptors come from a human donor with non-small cell lung cancer that progressed on radiotherapy plus ipilimumab.

This clone was picked up a small number of times. The chain is built from TRBV2 and TRBJ2-2; 8 nucleotides agree with TRBD1. CDR3 length: 15 amino acids. Germline V CDR1 and CDR2: SNHLY, FYNNEI. V lost 8 bases, J lost 5 bases, and 10 bases stayed unmatched. This CDR3 reads CASGSGQGRTGELFF. CDR3 in DNA: TGTGCCAGCGGGTCAGGACAGGGTCGGACCGGGGAGCTGTTTTTT.

V usage is TRBV28 and J usage is TRBJ2-5; D unresolved. Per the germline V gene, CDR1 is MDHEN and CDR2 is SYDVKM. Trimming left V 2 bases short and J 2 bases short, with 9 bases between. This CDR3 region has 14 residues. The CDR3 sequence is CASSLAGFQETQYF. In DNA, the CDR3 is TGTGCCAGCAGTTTAGCTGGGTTTCAAGAGACCCAGTACTTC.

The chain carries TRBV6-1 and TRBJ1-4; D not resolved. Trimming stripped 5 bases from V and 8 bases from J, with 12 bases between. The CDR3 has 13 residues. Germline V gene data show CDR1 as MNHNS and CDR2 as SASEGT. CDR3 protein: CASSLTGGEKLFF. Here the CDR3 DNA reads TGTGCCAGCAGTCTTACCGGCGGCGAAAAACTGTTTTTT.

The V gene is TRBV5-5, the J gene TRBJ2-7; the D gene is possibly TRBD2 (6 bases). CDR3 length: 15 residues. Between the trimmed V and J ends, which lost 1 base and 2 bases, there was a span of 13 bases. Germline CDR1 is SGHKS and CDR2 is YYEKEE (reference sequence). The CDR3 DNA follows: TGTGCCAGCAGCTTGAGGCGGGGAGAAACCTACGAGCAGTACTTC. Translating gives CASSLRRGETYEQYF. Complete variable domain (other parts from reference TRBV5-5 and TRBJ2-7): DAGVTQSPTHLIKTRGQQVTLRCSPISGHKSVSWYQQVLGQGPQFIFQYYEKEERGRGNFPDRFSARQFPNYSSELNVNALLLGDSALYLCASSLRRGETYEQYFGPGTRLTVT.

The genes are TRBV6-6 and TRBJ1-2, with D unclear. Germline V CDR1 and CDR2: MNHNY, SVGAGI (reference sequence). Trimming removed 0 bases from V and 12 bases from J, with 8 bases in between. This CDR3 contains 11 residues. The CDR3 bases are TGTGCCAGCAGTTACTCTGGGGAACACACCTTC. This encodes CASSYSGEHTF.

The rearrangement joins TRBV6-5 to TRBJ2-7; 8 bases agree with TRBD2. The CDR3 spans 14 residues. Germline V CDR1 and CDR2: MNHEY, SVGAGI. J gave up 2 bases and V 7 bases, and 7 bases lay outside the gene matches. The CDR3 DNA reads as TGTGCCAGCACTCAGATAGCGGGAACCTACGAGCAGTACTTC. Protein product: CASTQIAGTYEQYF.

The chain is built from TRBV5-1 and TRBJ1-2; 9 bases match TRBD1. CDR3 length: 15 residues. Unmatched junction bases numbered 10, after V lost 4 bases and J lost 6 bases. In germline, CDR1 is SGHRS, CDR2 YFSETQ. CDR3 amino acids: CASSTRQGETDGYTF. CDR3 bases: TGCGCCAGCAGCACCCGACAGGGGGAAACGGATGGCTACACCTTC.

This chain links TRBV19 with TRBJ2-1; 10 bases agree with TRBD2. The CDR3 is made up of 14 amino acids. Germline-derived CDR1 and CDR2 are LNHDA and SQIVND (reference sequence). Losses at the gene ends were 3 bases for V and 9 bases for J; bases not matched to a gene: 5. The CDR3 DNA reads TGTGCCAGTAGTATTCTAGCGGGAGCTGGTGAGCAGTTCTTC. This translates into CASSILAGAGEQFF.

This sequence joins TRBV28 and TRBJ2-7; 8 bases are a match to TRBD1. The length of the CDR3 is 17 residues. Germline loops: CDR1 MDHEN, CDR2 SYDVKM. The V gene end was trimmed by 4 bases and the J gene end by 4 bases; junction bases not matched to a gene: 15. CDR3 DNA: TGTGCCAGCAGTTCGGACCAGGACAGGGTGCCTCTTTACGAGCAGTACTTC. Translation gives CASSSDQDRVPLYEQYF.

The chain recombines TRBV4-3 with TRBJ1-1, with D possibly matching TRBD1 (6 bases). There are 17 residues in the CDR3. V was pared by 3 bases and J by 4 bases, with 21 bases between. In germline, CDR1 is LGHNA, CDR2 YSLEER. CDR3 DNA sequence: TGCGCCAGCAGCCAGGTACAGGGACGGGACGGGGTCACTGAAGCTTTCTTT. Protein product: CASSQVQGRDGVTEAFF.

V and J are TRBV6-6 and TRBJ2-7; D ambiguous. Trimming shortened V by 6 bases and J by 3 bases, and 9 bases separated the two germline ends. Germline CDR1 is MNHNY and CDR2 is SVGAGI (reference sequence). The CDR3 sequence is 12 residues long. CDR3 in DNA: TGTGCCAGCAGACCGGGCGGCTACGAGCAGTACTTC. This translates into CASRPGGYEQYF.

The chain has TRBV18 and TRBJ2-3, with TRBD1 matching over 8 bases. The junction had 19 bases not matched to a gene; V was cut back by 6 bases and J by 5 bases. Germline V gene lookup returns CDR1 KGHSH and CDR2 LQKENI. The CDR3 extends over 18 amino acids. The CDR3 region has the DNA TGTGCCAGCTCCTCCCCTCCCCGGGGGCAGGGGGCCGAAGATACGCAGTATTTT. Encoded protein: CASSSPPRGQGAEDTQYF. Supplemented by reference TRBV18 and TRBJ2-3, the full variable domain reads NAGVMQNPRHLVRRRGQEARLRCSPMKGHSHVYWYRQLPEEGLKFMVYLQKENIIDESGMPKERFSAEFPKEGPSILRIQQVVRGDSAAYFCASSSPPRGQGAEDTQYFGPGTRLTVL.

The sample holds a few counts of this clone. This chain links TRBV19 with TRBJ2-3; D perhaps matches TRBD2 (5 bases). The CDR3 is made up of 14 amino acids. V gave up 3 bases and J gave up 1 base, with 8 bases separating them. Germline V gene data show CDR1 as LNHDA and CDR2 as SQIVND (reference sequence). The CDR3 loop reads CASSIEGGTDTQYF. The CDR3 DNA is TGTGCCAGTAGTATTGAGGGCGGCACAGATACGCAGTATTTT. Variable domain in full (rest from reference TRBV19 and TRBJ2-3): DGGITQSPKYLFRKEGQNVTLSCEQNLNHDAMYWYRQDPGQGLRLIYYSQIVNDFQKGDIAEGYSVSREKKESFPLTVTSAQKNPTAFYLCASSIEGGTDTQYFGPGTRLTVL.

The V and J genes are TRBV11-1 and TRBJ2-5, with 7 bases lining up with TRBD2. Germline lookup yields CDR1 SGHAT and CDR2 FQDESV (reference sequence). The length of the CDR3 is 13 residues. The V and J ends lost 3 bases and 4 bases, in that order; junction bases with no gene match: 2. The DNA of the CDR3 is TGTGCCAGCAGCTTCTGGGGGGGAGAGACCCAGTACTTC. This translates into CASSFWGGETQYF.

The gene calls are TRBV28 and TRBJ2-7, with D uncertain. The V end was cut by 2 bases, the J end by 3 bases, with 11 bases between. Per germline, CDR1 MDHEN and CDR2 SYDVKM. The length of the CDR3 is 14 residues. DNA of the CDR3: TGTGCCAGCAGTTTAAGAGGAGACCTCTACGAGCAGTACTTC. Amino acids: CASSLRGDLYEQYF.

The chain employs TRBV4-1 and TRBJ1-2; D is perhaps TRBD1 (5 bases). This CDR3 is 15 amino acids long. V was shortened by 1 base and J by 0 bases, with 9 bases between the two germline ends. CDR1 is MGHRA and CDR2 is YSYEKL in the germline V gene. The CDR3 loop is CASSQAGASNYGYTF. For the CDR3, the DNA is TGCGCCAGCAGCCAAGCCGGGGCCTCTAACTATGGCTACACCTTC.

The genes are TRBV9 and TRBJ2-3; 7 positions match TRBD2. V was pared by 0 bases and J by 8 bases, with 6 bases of the junction left unmatched. The CDR3 length is 14 residues. Germline CDR1 reads SGDLS; CDR2 reads YYNGEE. The CDR3 region is CASSVDSGGGTQYF. CDR3 sequence (DNA): TGTGCCAGCAGCGTAGACTCGGGGGGTGGTACGCAGTATTTT.

V gene TRBV7-2 combines with J gene TRBJ1-5; 9 nucleotides agree with TRBD1. The CDR3 is 15 residues long. The V gene end was trimmed by 6 bases and the J gene end by 4 bases; junction bases not matched to a gene: 7. The germline V gene encodes CDR1 SGHTA and CDR2 FQGNSA. The CDR3 is CASSQTGTGNQPQHF. The CDR3 nucleotides are TGTGCCAGCAGTCAAACCGGGACAGGGAATCAGCCCCAGCATTTT.

J is TRBJ2-1 and V is TRBV27; D not certain. V lost 8 bases and J 7 bases, leaving 21 bases between the germline ends. Germline loops: CDR1 MNHEY, CDR2 SMNVEV (reference sequence). CDR3 length: 15 amino acids. This chain's CDR3 is CASSPQKGSGNEQFF. CDR3 DNA sequence: TGTGCCAGCTCTCCCCAGAAGGGTAGTGGTAATGAGCAGTTCTTC.

This rearrangement joins TRBV30 to TRBJ2-7; weak D call: TRBD1 (6 bases). The CDR3 spans 14 residues. V was trimmed by 2 bases and J by 6 bases, leaving 17 bases between them. CDR1 GTSNPN and CDR2 SVGIG come from the germline V gene (reference sequence). The DNA for the CDR3 is TGTGCCTGGAGTCCGAACAGGGAGACTGGCGAGCAGTACTTC. Translated: CAWSPNRETGEQYF. Based on the CDR3 plus reference TRBV30 and TRBJ2-7, the full variable domain is SQTIHQWPATLVQPVGSPLSLECTVEGTSNPNLYWYRQAAGRGLQLLFYSVGIGQISSEVPQNLSASRPQDRQFILSSKKLLLSDSGFYLCAWSPNRETGEQYFGPGTRLTVT.

This clone was seen a few times. The chain joins TRBV12-2 to TRBJ2-5; the table's D call of TRBD1 was not tested on the DNA. TRBV12-2 is described as a pseudogene. CDR3 length: 14 residues. The CDR3 coding sequence is TGTGCAAGTCGTTCCAGGGGGCTGCGGGAGACCCAGTACTTC. Translated, it gives CASRSRGLRETQYF.

The chain uses TRBV15 and TRBJ1-2; D is perhaps TRBD1 (6 bases). The germline gives CDR1 LNHNV, CDR2 YYDKDF (reference sequence). This CDR3 comprises 13 residues. Trimming shortened V by 6 bases and J by 7 bases, and 15 bases separated the two germline ends. CDR3 in amino acids: CATRGGGRSGYTF. In nucleotides, the CDR3 is TGTGCCACCAGGGGGGGCGGAAGATCTGGCTACACCTTC.

This chain links TRBV10-2 with TRBJ2-7, with D perhaps given as TRBD1 or TRBD2 (6 bases each). From germline, CDR1 is WSHSY and CDR2 SAAADI. Trimming removed 4 bases from V and 2 bases from J, with 12 bases in between. The CDR3 loop spans 14 amino acids. CDR3 sequence (DNA): TGCGCCAGCAGTGCCGCGGGGACAACCTACGAGCAGTACTTC. Translation: CASSAAGTTYEQYF.

This clone was recorded a few times. In DNA form, the CDR3 reads TGTGCCAGCAGCTTAGGGGTAGGGGTTACTGAAGCTTTCTTT. This encodes CASSLGVGVTEAFF. V usage is TRBV7-2 and J usage is TRBJ1-1; D might be TRBD1 (5 bases). V was cut by 1 base and J by 5 bases, with 11 bases left in between. This CDR3 is built from 14 residues. The germline V gene has CDR1 SGHTA and CDR2 FQGNSA.

V gene TRBV5-4 combines with J gene TRBJ2-2; TRBD1 aligns across 11 bases. With V trimmed by 3 bases and J by 4 bases, 2 bases remained unmatched. Germline V gene data show CDR1 as SGHNT and CDR2 as YYREEE (reference sequence). The CDR3 sequence is 15 residues long. The CDR3 region is CASSWGTGGTGELFF. In DNA, the CDR3 is TGTGCCAGCAGCTGGGGGACAGGGGGCACCGGGGAGCTGTTTTTT.

V is TRBV5-1 and J is TRBJ2-1; 9 bases match TRBD1. The V and J ends lost 5 bases and 4 bases, in that order; junction bases with no gene match: 4. Germline lookup yields CDR1 SGHRS and CDR2 YFSETQ. The CDR3 spans 14 residues. This CDR3 reads CASRGTGIYNEQFF. CDR3 coding DNA: TGCGCCAGCAGAGGGACAGGGATTTACAATGAGCAGTTCTTC.

The rearrangement joins TRBV6-1 to TRBJ2-6; TRBD2 is a possible D gene (5 bases). Germline V CDR1 and CDR2: MNHNS, SASEGT. The CDR3 extends over 14 amino acids. The germline V and J ends were trimmed by 6 bases and 1 base, with 7 bases remaining between them. The CDR3 DNA reads as TGTGCCAGCAGAGCGGAATCTGGGGCCAACGTCCTGACTTTC. Translated, it gives CASRAESGANVLTF.

The V and J genes are TRBV10-3 and TRBJ1-1; 8 bases match TRBD1. This CDR3 contains 13 residues. Germline V CDR1 and CDR2: ENHRY, SYGVKD. V lost 4 bases to trimming and J lost 11 bases; unmatched junction nucleotides: 9. The CDR3, as DNA: TGTGCCATCAGTGGGCTGACAGGGGAGGAGGCTTTCTTT. Protein sequence: CAISGLTGEEAFF.

This chain connects TRBV5-1 to TRBJ1-3; D perhaps matches TRBD1 (6 bases). The CDR3 contains 16 residues. Germline V gives CDR1 SGHRS, CDR2 YFSETQ. Trimming took off 2 bases at V and 0 bases at J, with 12 bases between the two ends. The CDR3 reads CASSLATGASGNTIYF. DNA of the CDR3: TGCGCCAGCAGCTTAGCGACGGGGGCCTCTGGAAACACCATATATTTT.